The 9 T cell receptor beta chains listed next were all sequenced from one sample in a study of CXCR3-negative and CXCR3-positive naive CD8 T cells. These receptors have no identified antigens. Each TRB cDNA library was prepared by 5' RACE (with UMI labels). TCRdb reprocessed the 5' RACE reads, with one entry per CDR3 protein and no DNA. Its table records over 55,000 distinct CDR3 sequences. Study-wide results and caveats: Naive cells that were CXCR3-positive had more hydrophobic TRB CDR3s (compared with CXCR3-negative naive cells).

Sequencing used naive CXCR3+ CD8+ T cells from blood. Subset noted: CD45RO-CCR7+CD27+CD95- naive CD8+ T cells expressing CXCR3 (TNR3+). The receptors stem from a human donor in good health. Some clones in this sample may be carry-over from other donors' samples.

The genes are TRBV9 and TRBJ2-7; lacking DNA, the TRBD2 call made by TCRdb goes unchecked. In germline, CDR1 is SGDLS, CDR2 YYNGEE. CDR3 size: 15 residues. CDR3 sequence reads: CASSPEGAGSYEQYF.

The rearrangement joins TRBV5-5 to TRBJ2-3; TCRdb designates TRBD2, a call that cannot be tested without DNA. The CDR3 consists of 13 residues. The V gene's germline CDR1 is SGHKS and CDR2 YYEKEE (reference sequence). The CDR3 loop is CATSGGYTDTQYF. Full variable domain (remainder filled in from reference TRBV5-5 and TRBJ2-3): DAGVTQSPTHLIKTRGQQVTLRCSPISGHKSVSWYQQVLGQGPQFIFQYYEKEERGRGNFPDRFSARQFPNYSSELNVNALLLGDSALYLCATSGGYTDTQYFGPGTRLTVL.

V and J are TRBV5-1 and TRBJ2-1. The length of the CDR3 is 14 residues. Germline V lookup: CDR1 SGHRS, CDR2 YFSETQ. This CDR3 is CASSLYRLTDEQFF.

The chain links TRBV24-1 to TRBJ2-3; TCRdb designates TRBD1, a call that cannot be tested without DNA. Per germline, CDR1 KGHDR and CDR2 SFDVKD. CDR3 length equals 17 residues. This CDR3 is CATSASRTGTSTDTQYF.

The chain combines TRBV20-1 with TRBJ1-1; absent DNA, TCRdb's TRBD1 call cannot be checked. The length of the CDR3 is 14 residues. Germline CDR1 reads DFQATT; CDR2 reads SNEGSKA (reference sequence). CDR3: CSAKGQGAETEAFF.

The chain couples TRBV14 to TRBJ1-1. This CDR3 is built from 15 residues. From germline, CDR1 is SGHDN and CDR2 FVKESK. The CDR3 loop is CASSQFTAPNTEAFF.

The V call is TRBV20-1, the J call TRBJ2-1; TCRdb's D call of TRBD1 is untestable without DNA. Germline-derived CDR1 and CDR2 are DFQATT and SNEGSKA (reference sequence). The length of the CDR3 is 15 residues. The CDR3 protein is CSARDVDRADNEQFF.

The chain carries TRBV7-8 and TRBJ2-7. CDR1 SGHVS and CDR2 FQNEAQ come from the germline V gene. This CDR3 contains 12 residues. The CDR3 region is CASSLGAAWQYF.

The V and J genes are TRBV7-2 and TRBJ2-7. The germline V gene has CDR1 SGHTA and CDR2 FQGNSA. The CDR3 is made up of 14 amino acids. CDR3 amino acids: CASSPFTATYEQYF.